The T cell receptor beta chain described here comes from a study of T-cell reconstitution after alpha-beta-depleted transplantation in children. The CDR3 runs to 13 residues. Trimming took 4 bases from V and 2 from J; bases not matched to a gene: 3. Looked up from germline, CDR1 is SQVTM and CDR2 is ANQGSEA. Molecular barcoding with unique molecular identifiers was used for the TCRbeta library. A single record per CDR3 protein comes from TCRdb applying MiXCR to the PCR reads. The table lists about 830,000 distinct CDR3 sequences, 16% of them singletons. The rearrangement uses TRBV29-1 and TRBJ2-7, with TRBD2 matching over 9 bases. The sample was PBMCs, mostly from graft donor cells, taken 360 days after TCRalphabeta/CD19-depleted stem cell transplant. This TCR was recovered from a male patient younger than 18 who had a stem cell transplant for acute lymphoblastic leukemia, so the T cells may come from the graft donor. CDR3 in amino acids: CSVVGTSPYEQYF. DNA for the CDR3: TGCAGCGTTGTCGGGACTAGCCCCTACGAGCAGTACTTC.